This T cell receptor beta chain comes out of a study of blood T cell repertoires in COVID-19. Study in general: PBMCs, B-cell-depleted T cells, or T cells provided the cDNA or gDNA that made up the material.

Generated by immunoSEQ multiplex PCR, the TCRdb table keeps only in-frame clones and is missing some. The sample consists of 250,000 to 300,000 clones, around 84% of them appearing once. CDR3 size: 15 residues. The germline V gene encodes CDR1 SGDLS and CDR2 YYNGEE. Trimming removed 3 bases at V and 4 bases at J, with 13 bases between. The receptor comes from a man aged 40-50 years who had been exposed to COVID-19. Sequencing used PBMCs or T cells enriched from blood (not recorded which). The chain employs TRBV9 and TRBJ2-2, with TRBD1 as a possible D gene (7 bases). CDR3 region: CASSEGGQLTGELFF. CDR3 DNA: TGTGCCAGCAGCGAGGGGGGACAGCTCACCGGGGAGCTGTTTTTT.